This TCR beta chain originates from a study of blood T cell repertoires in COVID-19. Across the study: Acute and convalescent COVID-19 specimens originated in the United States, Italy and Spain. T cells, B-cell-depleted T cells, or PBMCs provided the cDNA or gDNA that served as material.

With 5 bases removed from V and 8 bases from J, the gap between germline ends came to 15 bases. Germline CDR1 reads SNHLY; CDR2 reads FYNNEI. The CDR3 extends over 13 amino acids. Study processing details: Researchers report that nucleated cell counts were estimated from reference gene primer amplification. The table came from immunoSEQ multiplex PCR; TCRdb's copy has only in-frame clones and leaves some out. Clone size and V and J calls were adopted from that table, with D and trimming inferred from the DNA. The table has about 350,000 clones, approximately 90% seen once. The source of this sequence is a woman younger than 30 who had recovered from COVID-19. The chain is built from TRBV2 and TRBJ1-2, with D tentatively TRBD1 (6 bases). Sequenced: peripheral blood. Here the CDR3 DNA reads TGTGCCAGCAGTCGTACAGGGCCTGAGGGCTACACCTTC. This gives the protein CASSRTGPEGYTF. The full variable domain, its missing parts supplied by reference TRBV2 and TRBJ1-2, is EPEVTQTPSHQVTQMGQEVILRCVPISNHLYFYWYRQILGQKVEFLVSFYNNEISEKSEIFDDQFSVERPDGSNFTLKIRSTKLEDSAMYFCASSRTGPEGYTFGSGTRLTVV.